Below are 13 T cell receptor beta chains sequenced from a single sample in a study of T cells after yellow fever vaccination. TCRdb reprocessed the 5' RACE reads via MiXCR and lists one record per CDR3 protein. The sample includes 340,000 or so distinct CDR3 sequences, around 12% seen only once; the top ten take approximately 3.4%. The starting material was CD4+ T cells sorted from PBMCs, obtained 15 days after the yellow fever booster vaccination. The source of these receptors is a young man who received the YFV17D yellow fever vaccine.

DNA of the CDR3: TGCGCCAGCACCCGTGGACCCGTTGGCACAGATACGCAGTATTTT. Protein product: CASTRGPVGTDTQYF. This chain connects TRBV4-1 to TRBJ2-3; D gene uncertain. The V end was cut by 7 bases, the J end by 1 base, with 15 bases between. The V gene's germline CDR1 is MGHRA and CDR2 YSYEKL. This CDR3 has 15 amino acids.

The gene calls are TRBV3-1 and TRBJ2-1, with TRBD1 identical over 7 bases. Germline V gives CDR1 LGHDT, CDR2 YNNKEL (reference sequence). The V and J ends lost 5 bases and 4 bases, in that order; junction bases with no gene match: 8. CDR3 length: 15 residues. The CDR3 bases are TGTGCCAGCAGCGAAACCGGGACAGTATACAATGAGCAGTTCTTC. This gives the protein CASSETGTVYNEQFF.

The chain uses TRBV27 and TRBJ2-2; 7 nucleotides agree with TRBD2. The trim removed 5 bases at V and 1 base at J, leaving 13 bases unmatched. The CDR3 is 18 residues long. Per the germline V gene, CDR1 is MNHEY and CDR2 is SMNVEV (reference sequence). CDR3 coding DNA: TGTGCCAGCAGTGCCCACATTGTCGAGCGGGGGAACACCGGGGAGCTGTTTTTT. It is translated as CASSAHIVERGNTGELFF.

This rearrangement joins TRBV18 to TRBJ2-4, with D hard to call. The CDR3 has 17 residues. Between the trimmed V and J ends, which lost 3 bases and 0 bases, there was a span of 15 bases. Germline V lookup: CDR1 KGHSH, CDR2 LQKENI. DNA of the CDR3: TGTGCCAGCTCACCGCTGGTAGGAAAGCTAGCCAAAAACATTCAGTACTTC. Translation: CASSPLVGKLAKNIQYF. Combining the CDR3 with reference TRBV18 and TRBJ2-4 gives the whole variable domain NAGVMQNPRHLVRRRGQEARLRCSPMKGHSHVYWYRQLPEEGLKFMVYLQKENIIDESGMPKERFSAEFPKEGPSILRIQQVVRGDSAAYFCASSPLVGKLAKNIQYFGAGTRLSVL.

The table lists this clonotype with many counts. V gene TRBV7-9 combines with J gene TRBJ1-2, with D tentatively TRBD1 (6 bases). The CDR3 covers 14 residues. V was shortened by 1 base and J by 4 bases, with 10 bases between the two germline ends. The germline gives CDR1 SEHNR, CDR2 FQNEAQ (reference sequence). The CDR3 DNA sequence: TGTGCCAGCAGCTTAGAGGGGGGAAGCTATGGCTACACCTTC. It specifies CASSLEGGSYGYTF.

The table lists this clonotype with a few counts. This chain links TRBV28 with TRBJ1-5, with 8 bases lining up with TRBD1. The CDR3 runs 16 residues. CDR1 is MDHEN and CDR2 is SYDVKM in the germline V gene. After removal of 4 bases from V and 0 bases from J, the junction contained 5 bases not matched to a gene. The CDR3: CASSSTGGYSNQPQHF. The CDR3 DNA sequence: TGTGCCAGCAGTTCAACAGGGGGGTATAGCAATCAGCCCCAGCATTTT.

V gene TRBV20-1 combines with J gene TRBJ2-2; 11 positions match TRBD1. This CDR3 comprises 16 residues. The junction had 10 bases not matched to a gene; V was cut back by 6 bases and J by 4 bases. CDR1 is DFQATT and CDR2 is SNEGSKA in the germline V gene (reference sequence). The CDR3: CSAYGQGAVGTGELFF. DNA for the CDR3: TGCAGTGCCTATGGACAGGGGGCGGTGGGCACCGGGGAGCTGTTTTTT.

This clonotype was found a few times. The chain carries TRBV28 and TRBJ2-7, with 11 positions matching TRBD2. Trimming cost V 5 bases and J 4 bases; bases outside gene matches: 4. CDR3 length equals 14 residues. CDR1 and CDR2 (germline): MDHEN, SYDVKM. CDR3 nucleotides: TGTGCCAGCAGTCCTAGCGGGGGGCCGTACGAGCAGTACGTC. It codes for CASSPSGGPYEQYV.

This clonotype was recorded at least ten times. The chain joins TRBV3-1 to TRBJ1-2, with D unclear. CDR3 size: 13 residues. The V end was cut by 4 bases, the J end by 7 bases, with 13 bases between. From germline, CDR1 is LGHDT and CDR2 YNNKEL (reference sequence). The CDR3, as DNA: TGTGCCAGCAGCCCCACTTTCCGTGGTGGCTACACCTTC. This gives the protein CASSPTFRGGYTF.

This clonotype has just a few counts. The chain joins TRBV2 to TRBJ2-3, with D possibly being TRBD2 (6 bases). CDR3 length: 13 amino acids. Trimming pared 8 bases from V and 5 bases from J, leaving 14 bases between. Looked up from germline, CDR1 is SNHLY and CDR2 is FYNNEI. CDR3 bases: TGTGCCAGCGCGCGGAGGGAGGAAGATACGCAGTATTTT. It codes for CASARREEDTQYF.

The DNA for the CDR3 is TGTGCCAGCAGCGTGTTCGGTCTCTCTGGAAACACCATATATTTT. Translation: CASSVFGLSGNTIYF. The chain has TRBV9 and TRBJ1-3; D is unclear. V lost 2 bases and J lost 0, with 9 bases in between. The CDR3 has 15 residues. From germline, CDR1 is SGDLS and CDR2 YYNGEE.

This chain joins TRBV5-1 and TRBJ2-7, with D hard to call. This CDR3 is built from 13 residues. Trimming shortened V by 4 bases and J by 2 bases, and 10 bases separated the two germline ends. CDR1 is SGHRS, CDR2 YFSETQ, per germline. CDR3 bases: TGCGCCAGCAGCGCTGACACCACCTACGAGCAGTACTTC. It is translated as CASSADTTYEQYF.

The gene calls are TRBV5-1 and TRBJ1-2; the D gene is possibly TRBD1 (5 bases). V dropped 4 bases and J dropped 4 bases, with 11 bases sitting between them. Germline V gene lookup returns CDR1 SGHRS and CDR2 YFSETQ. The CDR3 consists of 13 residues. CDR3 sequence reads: CASSTGTTYGYTF. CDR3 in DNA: TGCGCCAGCAGCACCGGGACTACCTATGGCTACACCTTC.